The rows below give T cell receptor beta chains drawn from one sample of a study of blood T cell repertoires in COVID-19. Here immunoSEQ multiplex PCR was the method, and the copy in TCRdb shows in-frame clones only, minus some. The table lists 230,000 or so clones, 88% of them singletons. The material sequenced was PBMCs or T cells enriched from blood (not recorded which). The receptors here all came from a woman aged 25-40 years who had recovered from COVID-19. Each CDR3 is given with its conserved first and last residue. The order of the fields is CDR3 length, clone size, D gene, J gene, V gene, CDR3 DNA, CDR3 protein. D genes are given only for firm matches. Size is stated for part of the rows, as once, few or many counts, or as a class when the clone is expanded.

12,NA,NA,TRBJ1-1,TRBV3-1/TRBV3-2,TGTGCCAGCAGCCACGCCGGGACTGAAGCTTTCTTT,CASSHAGTEAFF
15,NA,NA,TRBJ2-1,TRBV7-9,TGTGCCAGCAGCTTCTCTGTTCGCGGCGACAATGAGCAGTTCTTC,CASSFSVRGDNEQFF
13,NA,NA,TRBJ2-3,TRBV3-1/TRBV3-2,TGTGCCAGCAGCCGCGGCCTACCAGATACGCAGTATTTT,CASSRGLPDTQYF
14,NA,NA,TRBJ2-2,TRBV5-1,TGCGCCAGCAGCTTGTTCGCGAACACCGGGGAGCTGTTTTTT,CASSLFANTGELFF
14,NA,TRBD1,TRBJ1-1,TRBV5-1,TGCGCCAGCAGCTCCTCAACAGGGGCCACTGAAGCTTTCTTT,CASSSSTGATEAFF
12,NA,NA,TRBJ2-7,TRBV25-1,TGTGCCACCAACAGGGGAGGCTACGAGCAGTACTTC,CATNRGGYEQYF
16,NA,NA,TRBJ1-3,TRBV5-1,TGCGCCAGCAGCCCAAGCGGGGGGCGCTCTGGAAACACCATATATTTT,CASSPSGGRSGNTIYF
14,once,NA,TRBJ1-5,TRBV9,TGTGCCAGCAGCCGGGGGGAGGCGTTGGAGCCCCAGCATTTT,CASSRGEALEPQHF
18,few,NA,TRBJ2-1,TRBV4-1,TGCGCCAGCAGCCAAGTAGGACAGTACAGATCCTCCTACAATGAGCAGTTCTTC,CASSQVGQYRSSYNEQFF
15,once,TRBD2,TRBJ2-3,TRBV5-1,TGCGCCAGCAGCGTCTATAGCGGGGGCACAGATACGCAGTATTTT,CASSVYSGGTDTQYF
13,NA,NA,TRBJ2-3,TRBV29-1,TGCAGCGTTACGAGGGCTAGCACAGATACGCAGTATTTT,CSVTRASTDTQYF
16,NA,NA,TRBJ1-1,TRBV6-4,TGTGCCAGCAGTGAGGGAGGGGTCGGCATGAACACTGAAGCTTTCTTT,CASSEGGVGMNTEAFF
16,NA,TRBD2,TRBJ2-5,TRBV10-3,TGTGCCATCAGGGCTAGCGGGGGCCTAGATCAAGAGACCCAGTACTTC,CAIRASGGLDQETQYF
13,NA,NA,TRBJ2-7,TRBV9,TGTGCCAGCAGCGTGACTCCCACCTTGGAGCAGTACTTC,CASSVTPTLEQYF
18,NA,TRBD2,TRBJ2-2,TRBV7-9,TGTGCCAGCAGTTCTCCGGGACTAGCGCCCGCGAACACCGGGGAGCTGTTTTTT,CASSSPGLAPANTGELFF
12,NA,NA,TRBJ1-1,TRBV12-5,TGTGCTAGTCGTCTGGGAGGCACTGAAGCTTTCTTT,CASRLGGTEAFF
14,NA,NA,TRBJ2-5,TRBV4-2,TGTGCCAGCGGCCTGGAGGGGGGGCAAGAGACCCAGTACTTC,CASGLEGGQETQYF
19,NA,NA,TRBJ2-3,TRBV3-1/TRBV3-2,TGTGCCAGCAGTCGCGGGGGGACAGGGTTTTTTTCTAGCACAGATACGCAGTATTTT,CASSRGGTGFFSSTDTQYF
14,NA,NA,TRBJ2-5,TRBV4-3,TGCGCCAGCAGCCAAGATTCCATCCAAGAGACCCAGTACTTC,CASSQDSIQETQYF
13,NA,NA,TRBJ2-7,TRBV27,TGTGCCAGCGCCCCGGCAGGGCCTTACGAGCAGTACTTC,CASAPAGPYEQYF
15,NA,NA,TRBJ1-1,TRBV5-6,TGTGCCAGCAGCTTAATCTTGCAGTCCCACACTGAAGCTTTCTTT,CASSLILQSHTEAFF
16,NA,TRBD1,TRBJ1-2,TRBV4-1,TGCGCCAGCAGCCAAGGTTGGACAGGGGGCGGAGATGGCTACACCTTC,CASSQGWTGGGDGYTF
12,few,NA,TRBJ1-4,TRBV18,TGTGCCAGCTCACCGCAGGGGGAAAAACTGTTTTTT,CASSPQGEKLFF
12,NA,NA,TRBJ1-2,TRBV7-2,TGTGCCAGCAACCTGGACAGAAATGGCTACACCTTC,CASNLDRNGYTF
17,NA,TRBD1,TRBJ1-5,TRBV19,TGTGCCAGTAGTATATGGAGGGACAGGGTCGAATCTCAGCCCCAGCATTTT,CASSIWRDRVESQPQHF
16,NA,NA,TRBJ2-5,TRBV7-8,TGTGCCAGCAGCACAACCCAGGGTTTGTCGCAAGAGACCCAGTACTTC,CASSTTQGLSQETQYF
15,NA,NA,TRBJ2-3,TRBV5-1,TGCGCCAGCAACCGGGACAACTTCGCCCCAGATACGCAGTATTTT,CASNRDNFAPDTQYF
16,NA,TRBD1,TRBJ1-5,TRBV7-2,TGTGCCAGCAGCCGCCCGACAGGGGATAGCAATCAGCCCCAGCATTTT,CASSRPTGDSNQPQHF
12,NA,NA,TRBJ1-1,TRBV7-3,TGTGCCAGCAGCACAGCGGGCAGTGAAGCTTTCTTT,CASSTAGSEAFF
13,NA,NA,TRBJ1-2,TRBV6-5,TGTGCCAGCAGAAACACCGCTGGCTATGGCTACACCTTC,CASRNTAGYGYTF
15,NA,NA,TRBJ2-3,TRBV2,TGTGCCAGCAGTCTCGGACAGACTATCACAGATACGCAGTATTTT,CASSLGQTITDTQYF
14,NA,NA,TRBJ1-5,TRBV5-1,TGCGCCAGCAGCGCCGGGACAACCAATCAGCCCCAGCATTTT,CASSAGTTNQPQHF
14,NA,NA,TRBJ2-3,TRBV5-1,TGCGCCAGCAGCTTGGGGACAAGCACAGATACGCAGTATTTT,CASSLGTSTDTQYF
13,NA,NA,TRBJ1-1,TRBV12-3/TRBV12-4,TGTGCCAGCAGGACTCTGTGGGACACTGAAGCTTTCTTT,CASRTLWDTEAFF
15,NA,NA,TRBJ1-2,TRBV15,TGTGCCACCAGCTGGGTCGGAGGTTTTAAAGTAGGCTACACCTTC,CATSWVGGFKVGYTF
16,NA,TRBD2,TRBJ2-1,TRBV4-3,TGCGCCAGCAGCCAAGGGGTAGCGGGGGACCACAATGAGCAGTTCTTC,CASSQGVAGDHNEQFF
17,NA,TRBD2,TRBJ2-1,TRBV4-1,TGCGCCAGCAGCCAAGATTGGAGACTAGCGGGGCCGAATGAGCAGTTCTTC,CASSQDWRLAGPNEQFF